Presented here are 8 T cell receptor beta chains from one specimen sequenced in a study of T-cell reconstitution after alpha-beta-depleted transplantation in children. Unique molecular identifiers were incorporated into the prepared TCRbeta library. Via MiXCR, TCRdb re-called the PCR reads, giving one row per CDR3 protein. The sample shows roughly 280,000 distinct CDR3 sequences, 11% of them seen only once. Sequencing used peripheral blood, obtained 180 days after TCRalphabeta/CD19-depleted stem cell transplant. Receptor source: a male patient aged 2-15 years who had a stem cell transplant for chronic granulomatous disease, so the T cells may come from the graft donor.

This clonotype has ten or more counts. The CDR3 spells CASSFPNKNTEAFF. The DNA of the CDR3 is TGTGCCAGCAGCTTTCCCAACAAGAACACTGAAGCTTTCTTT. The rearrangement links TRBV7-2 to TRBJ1-1; no clear D gene. Germline loops: CDR1 SGHTA, CDR2 FQGNSA. Trimming shortened V by 3 bases and J by 1 base, and 9 bases separated the two germline ends. The CDR3 is 14 amino acids.

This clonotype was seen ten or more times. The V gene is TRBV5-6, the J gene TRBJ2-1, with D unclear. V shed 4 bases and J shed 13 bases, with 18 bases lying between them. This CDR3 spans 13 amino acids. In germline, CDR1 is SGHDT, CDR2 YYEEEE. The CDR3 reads CASSRDPDGSQFF. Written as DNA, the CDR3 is TGTGCCAGCAGCCGAGACCCCGACGGATCTCAGTTCTTC.

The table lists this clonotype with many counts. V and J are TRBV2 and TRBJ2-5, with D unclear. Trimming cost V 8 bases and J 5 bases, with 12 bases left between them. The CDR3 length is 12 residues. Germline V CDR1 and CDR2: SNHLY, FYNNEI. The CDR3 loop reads CASGVKRETQYF. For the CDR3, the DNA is TGTGCCAGCGGGGTGAAAAGGGAGACCCAGTACTTC.

CDR3 nucleotide sequence: TGCAGTGCTAGAGTGGTAGTTTCGGATACGCAGTATTTT. This translates into CSARVVVSDTQYF. The chain has TRBV20-1 and TRBJ2-3; no firm D call. CDR1 and CDR2 from the germline V gene are DFQATT and SNEGSKA (reference sequence). CDR3 length: 13 amino acids. The germline V and J ends were trimmed by 1 base and 6 bases, with 11 bases remaining between them.

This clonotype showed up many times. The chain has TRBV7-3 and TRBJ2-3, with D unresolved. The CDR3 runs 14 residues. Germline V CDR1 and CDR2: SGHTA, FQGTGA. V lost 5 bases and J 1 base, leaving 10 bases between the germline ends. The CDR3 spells CASSPTSGTDTQYF. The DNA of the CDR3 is TGTGCCAGCAGCCCCACATCGGGCACAGATACGCAGTATTTT.

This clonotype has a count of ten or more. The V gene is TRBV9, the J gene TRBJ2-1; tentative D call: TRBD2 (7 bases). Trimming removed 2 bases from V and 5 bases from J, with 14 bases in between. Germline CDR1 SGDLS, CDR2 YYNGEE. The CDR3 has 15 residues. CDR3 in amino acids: CASSVRGLPNNEQFF. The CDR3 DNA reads TGTGCCAGCAGCGTCAGGGGACTACCTAACAATGAGCAGTTCTTC.

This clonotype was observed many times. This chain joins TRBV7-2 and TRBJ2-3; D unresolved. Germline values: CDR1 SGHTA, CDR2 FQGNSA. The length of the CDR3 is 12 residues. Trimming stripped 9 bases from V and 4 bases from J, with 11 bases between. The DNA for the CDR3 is TGTGCCAGTCGGGCAGTGGCAGATACGCAGTATTTT. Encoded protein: CASRAVADTQYF.

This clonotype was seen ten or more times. CDR3 coding DNA: TGCGCCAGCAGCCAAAATACAGGGTCGAACACCGGGGAGCTGTTTTTT. This encodes CASSQNTGSNTGELFF. This rearrangement joins TRBV4-3 to TRBJ2-2; D possibly corresponds to TRBD1 (6 bases). The V end was cut by 2 bases, the J end by 0 bases, with 10 bases between. This CDR3 contains 16 residues. Looked up from germline, CDR1 is LGHNA and CDR2 is YSLEER.